The 10 T cell receptor beta chains given below trace back to one sample, sequenced in a study of cytomegalovirus exposure and HLA in healthy donors. A multiplex PCR was run with 60 Vbeta primers and 13 Jbeta primers. Measured with immunoSEQ multiplex PCR; TCRdb has only the in-frame clones, and not every one. The table records about 140,000 clones, 75% to 80% of them present only once. The sequencing sample was made of PBMCs. The origin of the receptors is a woman in her 40s in good health and CMV-seropositive.

This chain connects TRBV5-6 to TRBJ2-1, with D perhaps matching TRBD1 (6 bases). The CDR3 is 17 residues long. Germline V lookup: CDR1 SGHDT, CDR2 YYEEEE. Trimming removed 3 bases at V and 0 bases at J, with 16 bases between. The CDR3 region is CASSSTGTLSSYNEQFF. In DNA, the CDR3 is TGTGCCAGCAGCTCAACCGGGACACTGAGCTCCTACAATGAGCAGTTCTTC.

This chain links TRBV5-1 with TRBJ2-5, with TRBD1 matching 8 bases. Trimming cost V 3 bases and J 2 bases; bases outside gene matches: 3. CDR3 length: 14 residues. The germline gives CDR1 SGHRS, CDR2 YFSETQ. The CDR3 sequence: CASSSGTGQETQYF. The CDR3 coding sequence is TGCGCCAGCAGCTCCGGGACAGGACAAGAGACCCAGTACTTC.

In its sample, this clone was seen once. The rearrangement uses TRBV15 and TRBJ1-3; D might be TRBD1 (5 bases). There are 17 residues in the CDR3. V was cut by 0 bases and J by 0 bases, with 12 bases left in between. From germline, CDR1 is LNHNV and CDR2 YYDKDF (reference sequence). The CDR3 is CATSREVQGFSGNTIYF. The CDR3 bases are TGTGCCACCAGCAGAGAAGTCCAGGGTTTCTCTGGAAACACCATATATTTT. Using reference TRBV15 and TRBJ1-3 for the parts outside the CDR3, the full variable domain is DAMVIQNPRYQVTQFGKPVTLSCSQTLNHNVMYWYQQKSSQAPKLLFHYYDKDFNNEADTPDNFQSRRPNTSFCFLDIRSPGLGDTAMYLCATSREVQGFSGNTIYFGEGSWLTVV.

The V and J genes are TRBV4-1 and TRBJ2-7; no clear D gene. The CDR3 contains 17 residues. Germline values: CDR1 MGHRA, CDR2 YSYEKL. Trimming took 2 bases from V and 0 from J, leaving 17 bases between them. DNA of the CDR3: TGCGCCAGCAGCCAAATCCAATTCCGGGTCAGCTCCTACGAGCAGTACTTC. Protein product: CASSQIQFRVSSYEQYF.

This sequence joins TRBV5-1 and TRBJ2-3; D might be TRBD1 (5 bases). Germline V gene data show CDR1 as SGHRS and CDR2 as YFSETQ. The germline V and J ends were trimmed by 0 bases and 5 bases, with 13 bases remaining between them. There are 15 residues in the CDR3. In nucleotides, the CDR3 is TGCGCCAGCAGCTTGGCCTTGACAGTGGGAGATACGCAGTATTTT. It codes for CASSLALTVGDTQYF.

This clone was seen a handful of times. This chain connects TRBV6-5 to TRBJ2-6; D may be TRBD1 (6 bases). V was trimmed by 1 base and J by 2 bases, leaving 9 bases between them. There are 16 residues in the CDR3. Germline values: CDR1 MNHEY, CDR2 SVGAGI. The CDR3 DNA sequence: TGTGCCAGCAGTTACTACAGGGTTGCTGGGGCCAACGTCCTGACTTTC. This translates into CASSYYRVAGANVLTF.

The gene calls are TRBV10-2 and TRBJ2-2; 8 nucleotides align to TRBD1. Losses at the gene ends were 7 bases for V and 5 bases for J; bases not matched to a gene: 6. This CDR3 has 14 amino acids. CDR1 is WSHSY and CDR2 is SAAADI in the germline V gene. Here the CDR3 reads CASTGGAGTGELFF. CDR3 in DNA: TGCGCCAGCACAGGGGGCGCAGGTACCGGGGAGCTGTTTTTT.

The chain combines TRBV28 with TRBJ2-5; the D gene is possibly TRBD1 (6 bases). With 6 bases removed from V and 2 bases from J, the gap between germline ends came to 13 bases. The germline V gene has CDR1 MDHEN and CDR2 SYDVKM. The CDR3 has 14 amino acids. CDR3 coding DNA: TGTGCCAGCAGCGTACAGGGAACACAAGAGACCCAGTACTTC. Translation gives CASSVQGTQETQYF.

The chain combines TRBV5-1 with TRBJ2-3, with 14 bases aligning to TRBD2. The CDR3 spans 16 residues. V was pared by 4 bases and J by 4 bases, with 5 bases of the junction left unmatched. Germline V gives CDR1 SGHRS, CDR2 YFSETQ. The CDR3 region is CASSGGTSGSADTQYF. Written as DNA, the CDR3 is TGCGCCAGCAGCGGGGGGACTAGCGGGAGTGCAGATACGCAGTATTTT.

This clone was seen just once. The chain carries TRBV6-4 and TRBJ2-1, with 9 bases fitting TRBD2. This CDR3 contains 16 residues. J was trimmed by 1 base and V by 8 bases; bases with no gene match: 9. Germline V gene lookup returns CDR1 MRHNA and CDR2 SNTAGT. CDR3 region: CASRRNSGSSYNEQFF. As DNA, the CDR3 is TGTGCCAGCCGCAGAAATAGCGGGAGTTCCTACAATGAGCAGTTCTTC.